Shown below are 5 T cell receptor beta chains from a single sample sequenced in a study of T cell responses to AZD1222 COVID-19 vaccine. This table comes from immunoSEQ multiplex PCR, and its TCRdb copy is limited to in-frame clones, with some not included. The table lists 130,000 or so clones, about 93% of them singletons. The sequenced sample was peripheral blood, obtained on day 0 of AZD1222 vaccination. Receptors originate from an adult in good health.

This chain uses TRBV27 with TRBJ1-1; D perhaps matches TRBD1 (5 bases). The V end lost 4 bases, the J end lost 5 bases, and 11 bases lay between the germline ends. The CDR3 runs 13 residues. CDR1 MNHEY and CDR2 SMNVEV come from the germline V gene (reference sequence). CDR3 region: CASSSQGGTEAFF. The CDR3 bases are TGTGCCAGCAGTTCCCAGGGTGGTACTGAAGCTTTCTTT.

V usage is TRBV6-5 and J usage is TRBJ1-2; 9 bases are shared with TRBD1. There are 12 residues in the CDR3. After removal of 7 bases from V and 8 bases from J, the junction contained 5 bases not matched to a gene. Germline V lookup: CDR1 MNHEY, CDR2 SVGAGI. The CDR3 region is CASTGTGKGYTF. The DNA of the CDR3 is TGTGCCAGCACCGGGACAGGGAAGGGCTACACCTTC.

The chain couples TRBV19 to TRBJ1-2; 9 bases line up with TRBD1. V gave up 7 bases and J gave up 5 bases; unmatched junction bases: 14. This CDR3 has 16 amino acids. From germline, CDR1 is LNHDA and CDR2 SQIVND (reference sequence). The CDR3 DNA reads TGTGCCAGTACCATCACCCGGGACAGGGCTCCATATGGCTACACCTTC. Amino acids: CASTITRDRAPYGYTF.

This clone was counted between two and nine times. This chain joins TRBV5-1 and TRBJ1-2, with 7 bases fitting TRBD1. V was clipped by 4 bases and J by 2 bases; unmatched bases: 8. CDR3 length: 15 residues. In germline, CDR1 is SGHRS, CDR2 YFSETQ. The CDR3 loop is CASSTPSTGNYGYTF. CDR3 bases: TGCGCCAGCAGCACACCATCGACAGGGAACTATGGCTACACCTTC.

The gene calls are TRBV9 and TRBJ1-1; D not certain. CDR1 is SGDLS, CDR2 YYNGEE, per germline. CDR3 length: 14 residues. Trimming cost V 0 bases and J 1 base, with 7 bases left between them. The CDR3, as DNA: TGTGCCAGCAGCGTAGCGGCTGAGAACACTGAAGCTTTCTTT. It translates to CASSVAAENTEAFF.